This passage covers 30 T cell receptor beta chains from one sample sequenced in a study of beta chain features in type 1 diabetes. The entirety of the isolated RNA underwent reverse transcription, so expressed TCRB transcripts were sequenced. Clones were sequenced by immunoSEQ multiplex PCR, and TCRdb holds only the in-frame ones, with some missing. The table includes 900,000 or so clones, under 20% detected once. The sequencing input was naive CD4+ T cells from blood. The receptors come from a woman between 18 and 29 years old in good health.

The chain joins TRBV27 to TRBJ1-2, with 9 bases lining up with TRBD1. The CDR3 has 17 amino acids. Germline V gene sequence: CDR1 MNHEY, CDR2 SMNVEV (reference sequence). The V segment lost 0 bases and the J segment 3 bases; nucleotides outside the gene matches: 8. CDR3 residues: CASSLSGPTGGDYGYTF. In DNA form, the CDR3 reads TGTGCCAGCAGTTTATCTGGGCCTACAGGGGGCGACTATGGCTACACCTTC.

The rearrangement links TRBV7-9 to TRBJ2-5, with 11 bases aligning to TRBD1. This CDR3 is 15 amino acids long. The ends lost 0 bases at V and 4 bases at J; junction bases unmatched: 1. Germline assignment: CDR1 SEHNR and CDR2 FQNEAQ (reference sequence). This CDR3 is CASSLAGTGGETQYF. The DNA of the CDR3 is TGTGCCAGCAGCTTAGCCGGGACAGGGGGAGAGACCCAGTACTTC.

This clone occurred a few times. This rearrangement joins TRBV27 to TRBJ2-7; 16 bases match TRBD2. Losses at the gene ends were 8 bases for V and 2 bases for J; bases not matched to a gene: 12. This CDR3 is 18 amino acids long. Per the germline V gene, CDR1 is MNHEY and CDR2 is SMNVEV (reference sequence). The CDR3 region is CASQTRGTSGRAAYEQYF. The CDR3 bases are TGTGCCAGCCAAACTCGCGGGACTAGCGGGAGGGCCGCCTACGAGCAGTACTTC.

The genes are TRBV6-6 and TRBJ1-2; no clear D. The CDR3 runs 16 residues. V lost 6 bases to trimming and J lost 8 bases, with 25 bases between them. Germline V gene data show CDR1 as MNHNY and CDR2 as SVGAGI (reference sequence). The CDR3 reads CASSPRMGLLMRGYTF. In DNA, the CDR3 is TGTGCCAGCAGCCCTAGAATGGGCCTCCTAATGCGGGGCTACACCTTC.

This clone came up a few times. This chain connects TRBV7-9 to TRBJ2-1, with 11 bases identical to TRBD2. CDR3 size: 16 residues. Losses at the gene ends were 1 base for V and 8 bases for J; bases not matched to a gene: 7. CDR1 is SEHNR and CDR2 is FQNEAQ in the germline V gene (reference sequence). CDR3 DNA: TGTGCCAGCAGCTTAGTTAGCGGGAGGGCCGGGGATGAGCAGTTCTTC. This translates into CASSLVSGRAGDEQFF.

The rearrangement links TRBV9 to TRBJ2-6; D is possibly TRBD2 (5 bases). Germline V CDR1 and CDR2: SGDLS, YYNGEE. V dropped 3 bases and J dropped 12 bases, with 13 bases sitting between them. The CDR3 is 13 residues long. The CDR3 here is CASSARERGVLTF. The CDR3 nucleotides read TGTGCCAGCAGCGCCCGAGAACGGGGCGTCCTGACTTTC. The full variable domain, its missing parts supplied by reference TRBV9 and TRBJ2-6, is DSGVTQTPKHLITATGQRVTLRCSPRSGDLSVYWYQQSLDQGLQFLIQYYNGEERAKGNILERFSAQQFPDLHSELNLSSLELGDSALYFCASSARERGVLTFGAGSRLTVL.

The CDR3 sequence: CASSPRHDRETQYF. The CDR3, as DNA: TGCGCCAGCAGCCCAAGACATGATCGAGAGACCCAGTACTTC. This sequence joins TRBV4-1 and TRBJ2-5; D is ambiguous. The germline V gene encodes CDR1 MGHRA and CDR2 YSYEKL. This CDR3 spans 14 amino acids. The V end lost 4 bases, the J end lost 4 bases, and 13 bases lay between the germline ends.

V and J are TRBV6-5 and TRBJ2-7, with TRBD2 matching 11 bases. J lost 7 bases, V lost 5 bases, and 10 bases had no gene match. The V gene's germline CDR1 is MNHEY and CDR2 SVGAGI. This CDR3 has 15 amino acids. CDR3 loop: CASSPGLAVALEQYF. The DNA of the CDR3 is TGTGCCAGCAGTCCGGGACTAGCGGTTGCATTGGAGCAGTACTTC.

The table lists this clone with a few counts. This sample also contains other DNA sequences that code for the same CDR3. V is TRBV29-1 and J is TRBJ2-7; D tentatively reads TRBD1 or TRBD2 (5 bases each). CDR1 and CDR2 (germline): SQVTM, ANQGSEA. Trimming took 5 bases from V and 1 from J, leaving 12 bases between them. CDR3 length: 13 amino acids. CDR3 sequence (DNA): TGCAGCGTTCGGGGCAGATTTTCCTACGAGCAGTACTTC. Translating gives CSVRGRFSYEQYF.

This clone appeared a few times. The chain carries TRBV5-4 and TRBJ2-3; D possibly corresponds to TRBD2 (5 bases). V dropped 1 base and J dropped 2 bases, with 11 bases sitting between them. The CDR3 runs 15 residues. Germline V gene data show CDR1 as SGHNT and CDR2 as YYREEE (reference sequence). CDR3 sequence reads: CASSLLPGFTDTQYF. CDR3 DNA sequence: TGTGCCAGCAGCTTGCTCCCGGGGTTCACAGATACGCAGTATTTT. The full variable domain, rest sourced from reference TRBV5-4 and TRBJ2-3, is ETGVTQSPTHLIKTRGQQVTLRCSSQSGHNTVSWYQQALGQGPQFIFQYYREEENGRGNFPPRFSGLQFPNYSSELNVNALELDDSALYLCASSLLPGFTDTQYFGPGTRLTVL.

V and J are TRBV7-3 and TRBJ2-6, with 8 bases matching TRBD1. Germline V gene sequence: CDR1 SGHTA, CDR2 FQGTGA. Germline trimming cut 2 bases from V and 0 bases from J; bases unmatched to any gene: 6. The length of the CDR3 is 18 residues. The CDR3 bases are TGTGCCAGCAGCTTAGCGCCAGGGGGCTCCTCTGGGGCCAACGTCCTGACTTTC. Encoded protein: CASSLAPGGSSGANVLTF.

This clone appeared a few times. The rearrangement joins TRBV6-5 to TRBJ2-6, with 12 bases that match TRBD1. The CDR3 length is 15 residues. Germline V gene lookup returns CDR1 MNHEY and CDR2 SVGAGI. V lost 8 bases, J lost 2 bases, and 1 base stayed unmatched. CDR3 region: CASGDRGPGANVLTF. DNA for the CDR3: TGTGCCAGCGGGGACAGGGGGCCTGGGGCCAACGTCCTGACTTTC.

The rearrangement uses TRBV28 and TRBJ2-7; no firm D call. Germline CDR1 reads MDHEN; CDR2 reads SYDVKM. V was cut by 6 bases and J by 2 bases, with 8 bases left in between. This CDR3 has 12 amino acids. The chain's CDR3 is CASRGSAYEQYF. CDR3 nucleotides: TGTGCCAGCAGGGGCTCAGCCTACGAGCAGTACTTC.

The J gene is TRBJ1-5, the V gene TRBV19, with 7 nucleotides matching TRBD1. This CDR3 spans 13 amino acids. Germline CDR1 reads LNHDA; CDR2 reads SQIVND (reference sequence). With 6 bases clipped from V and 11 bases from J, the junction kept 10 bases outside the gene matches. The DNA for the CDR3 is TGTGCCAGTAGACCCACAGGGGTGGGAGCCCAGCATTTT. Amino acid sequence: CASRPTGVGAQHF.

This clone has more than one count but fewer than ten. The CDR3 loop reads CASSLGPARDNEQFF. In DNA form, the CDR3 reads TGCGCCAGCAGCTTGGGCCCCGCCAGGGACAATGAGCAGTTCTTC. J is TRBJ2-1 and V is TRBV5-1; D is possibly TRBD1 (5 bases). Germline CDR1 SGHRS, CDR2 YFSETQ. The length of the CDR3 is 15 residues. Trimming took 0 bases from V and 5 from J, leaving 12 bases between them.

This clone was found a few times. CDR3: CSARAGATSEQYF. The CDR3, as DNA: TGCAGCGCCAGGGCGGGAGCGACCAGCGAGCAGTACTTC. The chain is built from TRBV29-1 and TRBJ2-7, with 7 bases fitting TRBD2. This CDR3 contains 13 residues. Looked up from germline, CDR1 is SQVTM and CDR2 is ANQGSEA. With V trimmed by 7 bases and J by 6 bases, 12 bases remained unmatched.

This clone was counted between two and nine times. The V and J genes are TRBV28 and TRBJ1-2; D possibly corresponds to TRBD1 (5 bases). Germline V gene data show CDR1 as MDHEN and CDR2 as SYDVKM. The CDR3 loop spans 16 amino acids. V was clipped by 5 bases and J by 0 bases, with 16 bases between them. CDR3 amino acids: CASSPNRGSSNYGYTF. The CDR3 DNA reads TGTGCCAGCAGTCCGAATAGGGGTTCTTCTAACTATGGCTACACCTTC.

This clone was counted a few times. The chain carries TRBV6-5 and TRBJ2-1; D unresolved. This CDR3 is 14 amino acids long. Germline V gene sequence: CDR1 MNHEY, CDR2 SVGAGI. With 6 bases removed from V and 0 bases from J, the gap between germline ends came to 9 bases. CDR3 DNA: TGTGCCAGCAGACGGCGGAGCTCCTACAATGAGCAGTTCTTC. Translated: CASRRRSSYNEQFF.

The chain carries TRBV6-6 and TRBJ2-5, with 7 bases that match TRBD1. Germline CDR1 and CDR2: MNHNY and SVGAGI (reference sequence). J gave up 9 bases and V 6 bases, and 13 bases lay outside the gene matches. The CDR3 is 14 amino acids. The CDR3 DNA is TGTGCCAGCAGAATCAGGGGGTCTCTTGCTTCCCAGTACTTC. This codes for CASRIRGSLASQYF.

Note on this clone: One end of the junction is discordant with germline, which a read error may explain. The chain uses TRBV10-3 and TRBJ1-1; the D gene is possibly TRBD1 (6 bases). From germline, CDR1 is ENHRY and CDR2 SYGVKD. The CDR3 covers 14 residues. CDR3 nucleotide sequence: TGTGCCAGCAGTCGAGGACAGCCGAACACTGAAGCTTTCTTT. Encoded protein: CASSRGQPNTEAFF.

This clone has a handful of counts. The V gene is TRBV27, the J gene TRBJ2-7, with TRBD2 matching 11 bases. After removal of 6 bases from V and 7 bases from J, the junction contained 11 bases not matched to a gene. The germline V gene has CDR1 MNHEY and CDR2 SMNVEV (reference sequence). The CDR3 loop spans 15 amino acids. The DNA of the CDR3 is TGTGCCAGCAGCACACGAACTAGCGGGAGTACAGAGCAGTACTTC. This sequence encodes CASSTRTSGSTEQYF.

The V and J genes are TRBV25-1 and TRBJ1-1; a weak D match, TRBD1 (6 bases). CDR3 length: 16 residues. Trimming cost V 0 bases and J 1 base, with 12 bases left between them. CDR1 is MGHDK and CDR2 is SYGVNS in the germline V gene. The CDR3 DNA is TGTGCCAGCAGTGAATATTTGGGGGGGGCGAACACTGAAGCTTTCTTT. Its translation is CASSEYLGGANTEAFF.

A few counts support this clone. This rearrangement joins TRBV10-3 to TRBJ2-1; D gene unclear. The CDR3 is made up of 11 amino acids. The V gene lost 4 bases and the J gene lost 6 bases, with 4 bases spanning the gap. The germline CDR1 and CDR2 sequences are ENHRY and SYGVKD. CDR3 nucleotides: TGTGCCATCAGTGTTAGCAATGAGCAGTTCTTC. Protein product: CAISVSNEQFF.

V is TRBV28 and J is TRBJ2-7, with D hard to call. The CDR3 sequence is 13 residues long. The germline gives CDR1 MDHEN, CDR2 SYDVKM. V lost 6 bases, J lost 2 bases, and 11 bases lay in between. DNA for the CDR3: TGTGCCAGCAGCTATTCCGCCACCTACGAGCAGTACTTC. Protein: CASSYSATYEQYF.

A few counts support this clone. This chain's CDR3 is CASVQYTGELFF. The CDR3 bases are TGTGCCAGCGTGCAGTACACCGGGGAGCTGTTTTTT. This chain connects TRBV28 to TRBJ2-2; D is ambiguous. The CDR3 contains 12 residues. The ends were cut back, 8 bases at V and 3 bases at J, with 7 bases in the middle. The germline gives CDR1 MDHEN, CDR2 SYDVKM.

The genes are TRBV19 and TRBJ1-5; 8 nucleotides agree with TRBD1. This CDR3 is 14 amino acids long. J gave up 6 bases and V 4 bases, and 5 bases lay outside the gene matches. From germline, CDR1 is LNHDA and CDR2 SQIVND (reference sequence). This CDR3 reads CASSTTGGGQPQHF. The CDR3 region has the DNA TGTGCCAGTAGTACCACAGGGGGTGGTCAGCCCCAGCATTTT.

CDR3 sequence: CASSQGRGTSYNEQFF. CDR3 sequence (DNA): TGCGCCAGCAGCCAAGGTCGGGGGACGTCTTACAATGAGCAGTTCTTC. This rearrangement joins TRBV4-3 to TRBJ2-1, with TRBD2 as a possible D gene (6 bases). Trimming cost V 1 base and J 4 bases, with 14 bases left between them. This CDR3 region has 16 residues. Germline V lookup: CDR1 LGHNA, CDR2 YSLEER.

In this sample, this clone turned up a few times. The chain joins TRBV18 to TRBJ2-1; 8 nucleotides match TRBD1. Germline CDR1 is KGHSH and CDR2 is LQKENI. The CDR3 covers 15 residues. V trimming: 5 bases; J trimming: 2 bases; junction bases outside the gene matches: 5. The CDR3 coding sequence is TGTGCCAGCTCAGGCGGACAGGGTACCTACAATGAGCAGTTCTTC. Translation gives CASSGGQGTYNEQFF. Variable domain in full (rest from reference TRBV18 and TRBJ2-1): NAGVMQNPRHLVRRRGQEARLRCSPMKGHSHVYWYRQLPEEGLKFMVYLQKENIIDESGMPKERFSAEFPKEGPSILRIQQVVRGDSAAYFCASSGGQGTYNEQFFGPGTRLTVL.

V usage is TRBV7-2 and J usage is TRBJ1-2; a possible D gene is TRBD1 (5 bases). Trimming left V 2 bases short and J 4 bases short, with 11 bases between. The CDR3 has 14 amino acids. Germline-derived CDR1 and CDR2 are SGHTA and FQGNSA. CDR3 amino acids: CASSLLPRVYGYTF. DNA for the CDR3: TGTGCCAGCAGCTTACTGCCCAGGGTCTATGGCTACACCTTC.

This clone was counted only a few times. This sample includes further DNA sequences coding for the same CDR3. The chain joins TRBV4-2 to TRBJ2-5, with D maybe TRBD1 (5 bases). Trimming cost V 1 base and J 5 bases, with 11 bases left between them. CDR3 length: 14 residues. Germline V gives CDR1 LGHNA, CDR2 YNFKEQ. The CDR3, as DNA: TGTGCCAGCAGCCAAGGGCAGGGTGGGGAGACCCAGTACTTC. This codes for CASSQGQGGETQYF.